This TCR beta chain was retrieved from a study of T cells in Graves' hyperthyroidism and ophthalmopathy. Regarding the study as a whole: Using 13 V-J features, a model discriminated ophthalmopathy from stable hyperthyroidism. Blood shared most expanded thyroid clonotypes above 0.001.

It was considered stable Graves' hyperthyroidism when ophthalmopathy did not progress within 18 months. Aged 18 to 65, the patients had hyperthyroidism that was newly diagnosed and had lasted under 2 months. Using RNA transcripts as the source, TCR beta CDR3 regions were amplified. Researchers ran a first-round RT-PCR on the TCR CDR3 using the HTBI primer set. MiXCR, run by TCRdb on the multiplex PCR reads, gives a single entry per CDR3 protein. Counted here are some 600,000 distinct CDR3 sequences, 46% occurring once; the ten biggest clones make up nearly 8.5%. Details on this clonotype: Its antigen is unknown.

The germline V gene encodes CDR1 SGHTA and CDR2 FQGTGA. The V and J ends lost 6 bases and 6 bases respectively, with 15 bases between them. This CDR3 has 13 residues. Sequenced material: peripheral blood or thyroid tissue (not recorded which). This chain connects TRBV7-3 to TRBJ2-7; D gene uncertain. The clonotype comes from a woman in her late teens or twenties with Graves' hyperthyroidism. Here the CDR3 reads CASSVCELCEQYF. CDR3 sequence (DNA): TGTGCCAGCAGTGTGTGCGAGCTCTGCGAGCAGTACTTC.